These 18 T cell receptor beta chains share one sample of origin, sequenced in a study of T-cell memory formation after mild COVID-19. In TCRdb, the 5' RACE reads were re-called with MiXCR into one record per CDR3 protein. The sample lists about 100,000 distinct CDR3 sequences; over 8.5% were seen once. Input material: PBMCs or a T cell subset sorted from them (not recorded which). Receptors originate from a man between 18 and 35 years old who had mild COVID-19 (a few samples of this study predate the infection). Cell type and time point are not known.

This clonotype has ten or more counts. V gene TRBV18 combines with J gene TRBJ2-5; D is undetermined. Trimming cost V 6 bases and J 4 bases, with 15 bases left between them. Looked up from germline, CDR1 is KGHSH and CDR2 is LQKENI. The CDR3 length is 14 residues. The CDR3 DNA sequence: TGTGCCAGCTCCGACCCGCGAGTTGGAGAGACCCAGTACTTC. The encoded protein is CASSDPRVGETQYF.

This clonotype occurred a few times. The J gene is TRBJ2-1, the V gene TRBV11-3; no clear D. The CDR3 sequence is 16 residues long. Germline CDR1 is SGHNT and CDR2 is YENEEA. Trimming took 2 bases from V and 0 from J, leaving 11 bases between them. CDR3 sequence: CASSLRGSSSYNEQFF. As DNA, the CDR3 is TGTGCCAGCAGCTTACGAGGTTCGAGCTCCTACAATGAGCAGTTCTTC.

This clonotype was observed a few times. The chain's CDR3 is CASSYVGTVLGNQPQHF. In DNA, the CDR3 is TGTGCCAGCAGTTACGTCGGGACAGTGTTAGGCAATCAGCCCCAGCATTTT. This chain links TRBV6-2 or TRBV6-3 with TRBJ1-5; 7 bases match TRBD1. The CDR3 is 17 residues long. Trimming removed 2 bases from V and 2 bases from J; junction bases left unmatched: 9. Germline V gene data show CDR1 as MNHEY and CDR2 as SVGEGT.

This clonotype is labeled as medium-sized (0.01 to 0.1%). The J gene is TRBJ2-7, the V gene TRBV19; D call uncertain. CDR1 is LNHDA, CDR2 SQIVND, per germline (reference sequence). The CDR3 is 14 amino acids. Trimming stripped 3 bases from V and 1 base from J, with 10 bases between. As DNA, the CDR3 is TGTGCCAGTAGTATTGCCGGCGGTTCCTACGAGCAGTACTTC. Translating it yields CASSIAGGSYEQYF.

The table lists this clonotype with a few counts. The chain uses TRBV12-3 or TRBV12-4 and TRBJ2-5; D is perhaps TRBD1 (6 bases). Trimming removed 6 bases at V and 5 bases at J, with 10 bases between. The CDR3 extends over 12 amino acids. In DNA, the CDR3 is TGTGCCAGCAGGGACGACAGGGAGACCCAGTACTTC. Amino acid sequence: CASRDDRETQYF.

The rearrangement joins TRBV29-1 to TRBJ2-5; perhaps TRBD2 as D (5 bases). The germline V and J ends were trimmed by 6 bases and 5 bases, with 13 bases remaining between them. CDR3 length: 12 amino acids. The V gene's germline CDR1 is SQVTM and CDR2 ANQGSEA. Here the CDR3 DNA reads TGCAGCGTGGATGTACGCGGGGAGACCCAGTACTTC. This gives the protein CSVDVRGETQYF.

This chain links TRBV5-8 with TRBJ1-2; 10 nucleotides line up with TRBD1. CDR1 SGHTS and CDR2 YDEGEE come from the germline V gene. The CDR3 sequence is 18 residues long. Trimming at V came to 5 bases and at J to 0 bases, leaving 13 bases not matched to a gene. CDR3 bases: TGTGCCAGCAGTTACAATCCGGGACAGGGGCTATCTAACTATGGCTACACCTTC. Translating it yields CASSYNPGQGLSNYGYTF.

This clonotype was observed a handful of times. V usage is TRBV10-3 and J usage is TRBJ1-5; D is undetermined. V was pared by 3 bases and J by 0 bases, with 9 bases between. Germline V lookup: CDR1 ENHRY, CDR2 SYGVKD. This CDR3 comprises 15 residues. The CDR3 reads CAISDSHYSNQPQHF. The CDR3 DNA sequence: TGTGCCATCAGTGATTCCCATTATAGCAATCAGCCCCAGCATTTT.

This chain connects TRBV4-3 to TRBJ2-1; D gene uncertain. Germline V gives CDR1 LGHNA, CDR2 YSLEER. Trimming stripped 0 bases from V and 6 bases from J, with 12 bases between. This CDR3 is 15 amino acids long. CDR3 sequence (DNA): TGCGCCAGCAGCCAAGATAGGGCAGGTCCCAATGAGCAGTTCTTC. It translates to CASSQDRAGPNEQFF.

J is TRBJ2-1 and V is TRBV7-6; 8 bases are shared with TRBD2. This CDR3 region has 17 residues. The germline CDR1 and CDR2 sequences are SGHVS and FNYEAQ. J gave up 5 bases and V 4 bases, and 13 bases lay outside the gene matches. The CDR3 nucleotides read TGTGCCAGCAGCTCGCCTTTGGCGGGGGGCGGCGACAATGAGCAGTTCTTC. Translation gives CASSSPLAGGGDNEQFF.

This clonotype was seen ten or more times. The CDR3 here is CASSSSGVPYNEQFF. CDR3 DNA sequence: TGTGCCAGCAGCTCGTCAGGGGTCCCCTACAATGAGCAGTTCTTC. V is TRBV7-3 and J is TRBJ2-1; maybe TRBD1 (6 bases). The V end was cut by 4 bases, the J end by 2 bases, with 12 bases between. Looked up from germline, CDR1 is SGHTA and CDR2 is FQGTGA. The CDR3 is 15 amino acids.

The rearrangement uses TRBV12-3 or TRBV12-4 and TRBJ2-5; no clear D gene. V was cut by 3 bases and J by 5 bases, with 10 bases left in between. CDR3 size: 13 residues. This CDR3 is CASSFSYRETQYF. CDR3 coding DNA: TGTGCCAGCAGTTTTAGCTATAGGGAGACCCAGTACTTC.

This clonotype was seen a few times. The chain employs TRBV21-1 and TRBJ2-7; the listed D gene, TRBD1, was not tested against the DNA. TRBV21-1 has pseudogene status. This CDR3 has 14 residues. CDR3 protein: CASSKLGVDYEQYF. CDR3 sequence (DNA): TGTGCCAGCAGCAAATTGGGGGTAGACTACGAGCAGTACTTC.

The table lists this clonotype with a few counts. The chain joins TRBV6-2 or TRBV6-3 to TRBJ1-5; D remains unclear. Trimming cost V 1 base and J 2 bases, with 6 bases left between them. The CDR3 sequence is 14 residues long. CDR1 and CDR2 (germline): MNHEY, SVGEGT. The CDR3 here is CASSYWSGNQPQHF. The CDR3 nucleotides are TGTGCCAGCAGTTACTGGTCAGGCAATCAGCCCCAGCATTTT.

For the CDR3, the DNA is TGTGCCAGCAGCCAAGTTGAAGCAAACTATGAGCAGTTCTTC. This codes for CASSQVEANYEQFF. The chain links TRBV4-2 to TRBJ2-1; no reliable D call. The CDR3 runs to 14 residues. Per the germline V gene, CDR1 is LGHNA and CDR2 is YNFKEQ. V was pared by 1 base and J by 8 bases, with 12 bases between.

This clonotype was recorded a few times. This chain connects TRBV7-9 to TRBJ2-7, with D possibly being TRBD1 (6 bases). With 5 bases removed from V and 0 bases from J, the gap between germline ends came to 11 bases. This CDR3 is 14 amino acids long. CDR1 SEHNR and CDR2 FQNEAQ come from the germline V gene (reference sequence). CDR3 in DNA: TGTGCCAGCAGCCCACGGACAGTCTCCTACGAGCAGTACTTC. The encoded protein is CASSPRTVSYEQYF.

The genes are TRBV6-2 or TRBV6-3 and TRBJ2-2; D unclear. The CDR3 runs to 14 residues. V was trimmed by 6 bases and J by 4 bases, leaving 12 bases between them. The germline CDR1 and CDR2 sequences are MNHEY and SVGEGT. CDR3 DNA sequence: TGTGCCAGCAGCGACCGTCCGTTCACCGGGGAGCTGTTTTTT. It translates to CASSDRPFTGELFF.

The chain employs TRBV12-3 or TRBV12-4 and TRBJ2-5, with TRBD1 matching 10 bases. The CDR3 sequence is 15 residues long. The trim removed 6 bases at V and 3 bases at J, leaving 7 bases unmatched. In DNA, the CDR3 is TGTGCCAGCAGCCAAGCCGGGACAGGGGAAGAGACCCAGTACTTC. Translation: CASSQAGTGEETQYF.